The next 20 T cell receptor beta chains were all read from a single sample in a study of neurological immune-mediated disorders. TCRdb passed the 5' RACE reads through MiXCR, listing each CDR3 protein once. Of some 25,000 distinct CDR3 sequences listed, about 6.3% were seen once; the top ten hold approximately 4.8%. What was sequenced was PBMCs. The source is a woman between 35 and 50 years old in good health.

V gene TRBV12-3 or TRBV12-4 combines with J gene TRBJ1-5, with 7 bases lining up with TRBD1. With 4 bases clipped from V and 4 bases from J, the junction kept 4 bases outside the gene matches. The CDR3 sequence is 14 residues long. CDR3 in DNA: TGTGCCAGCAGTTCGGGACAGATAAATCAGCCCCAGCATTTT. This sequence encodes CASSSGQINQPQHF.

The sample holds many counts of this clonotype. The CDR3 DNA reads TGCAGTGCTAGAGATCGAGCGGGCTTCACAGATACGCAGTATTTT. This encodes CSARDRAGFTDTQYF. The chain links TRBV20-1 to TRBJ2-3; D may be TRBD2 (6 bases). V was clipped by 0 bases and J by 2 bases, with 12 bases between them. This CDR3 comprises 15 residues. Germline V gene data show CDR1 as DFQATT and CDR2 as SNEGSKA (reference sequence).

This clonotype was observed at least ten times. This chain connects TRBV10-3 to TRBJ2-7, with D unclear. Germline V gene sequence: CDR1 ENHRY, CDR2 SYGVKD. The germline V and J ends were trimmed by 6 bases and 6 bases, with 21 bases remaining between them. The CDR3 is 15 residues long. The CDR3 sequence is CAISATRSAPVEQYF. The CDR3 DNA reads TGTGCCATCAGCGCTACTCGTAGTGCCCCGGTCGAGCAGTACTTC.

This clonotype has at least ten counts. The J gene is TRBJ2-1, the V gene TRBV6-5; D is unclear. CDR1 and CDR2 from the germline V gene are MNHEY and SVGAGI. The CDR3 contains 12 residues. V gave up 5 bases and J gave up 9 bases, with 11 bases separating them. The CDR3 loop is CASSRIKGEQFF. In nucleotides, the CDR3 is TGTGCCAGCAGTCGGATTAAGGGTGAGCAGTTCTTC.

This clonotype occurred many times. The rearrangement links TRBV7-9 to TRBJ2-1, with 13 nucleotides matching TRBD2. Germline trimming cut 5 bases from V and 4 bases from J; bases unmatched to any gene: 14. Per the germline V gene, CDR1 is SEHNR and CDR2 is FQNEAQ (reference sequence). This CDR3 is 19 amino acids long. CDR3: CASSPSISTSGRSYNEQFF. CDR3 in DNA: TGTGCCAGCAGCCCATCAATCTCGACTAGCGGGAGGTCTTACAATGAGCAGTTCTTC.

In this sample, this clonotype turned up many times. This chain links TRBV29-1 with TRBJ2-7; TRBD1 matches 8 bases. The trim removed 3 bases at V and 1 base at J, leaving 5 bases unmatched. This CDR3 contains 14 residues. From germline, CDR1 is SQVTM and CDR2 ANQGSEA. CDR3 bases: TGCAGCGTTGATGGGACAGGAGGTTCCTACGAGCAGTACTTC. This encodes CSVDGTGGSYEQYF.

This clonotype was detected ten times or more. The gene calls are TRBV20-1 and TRBJ2-7; 12 nucleotides match TRBD1. Germline V CDR1 and CDR2: DFQATT, SNEGSKA (reference sequence). The CDR3 covers 16 residues. V was pared by 2 bases and J by 6 bases, with 11 bases of the junction left unmatched. As DNA, the CDR3 is TGCAGTGCTAGAAAATCACCGGGACAGGGGGCAGGCGAGCAGTACTTC. The encoded protein is CSARKSPGQGAGEQYF.

The chain links TRBV7-2 to TRBJ2-1; 14 bases match TRBD2. This CDR3 has 15 residues. After removal of 5 bases from V and 13 bases from J, the junction contained 10 bases not matched to a gene. The germline V gene encodes CDR1 SGHTA and CDR2 FQGNSA. CDR3 nucleotide sequence: TGTGCCAGCAGCCCAGGGACTAGCGGGAGCGGGATACAGTTCTTC. Translating gives CASSPGTSGSGIQFF.

This clonotype has at least ten counts. The genes are TRBV19 and TRBJ1-4; D call uncertain. CDR1 and CDR2 (germline): LNHDA, SQIVND (reference sequence). The CDR3 is 14 amino acids. This CDR3 reads CASRPSELNEKLFF. CDR3 bases: TGTGCGAGTCGACCCTCAGAGCTTAATGAAAAACTGTTTTTT.

This clonotype was recorded at least ten times. V gene TRBV3-1 combines with J gene TRBJ2-1; 13 bases agree with TRBD2. The junction had 8 bases not matched to a gene; V was cut back by 6 bases and J by 9 bases. CDR3 length: 15 residues. Germline CDR1 is LGHDT and CDR2 is YNNKEL (reference sequence). CDR3 in DNA: TGTGCCAGCAGTCCCACTAGCGGGAGGGCGCCTGAGCAGTTCTTC. It encodes CASSPTSGRAPEQFF.

This clonotype has ten or more counts. This chain joins TRBV5-1 and TRBJ1-1; the D gene is possibly TRBD1 (5 bases). Looked up from germline, CDR1 is SGHRS and CDR2 is YFSETQ. V was trimmed by 3 bases and J by 0 bases, leaving 15 bases between them. The CDR3 has 16 residues. The CDR3 protein is CASSSTVGTLNTEAFF. CDR3 nucleotides: TGCGCCAGCAGCTCGACAGTTGGGACCCTGAACACTGAAGCTTTCTTT. The full variable domain, rest sourced from reference TRBV5-1 and TRBJ1-1, is KAGVTQTPRYLIKTRGQQVTLSCSPISGHRSVSWYQQTPGQGLQFLFEYFSETQRNKGNFPGRFSGRQFSNSRSEMNVSTLELGDSALYLCASSSTVGTLNTEAFFGQGTRLTVV.

This clonotype was seen at least ten times. The chain is built from TRBV20-1 and TRBJ2-4, with 7 positions matching TRBD1. CDR3 length equals 13 residues. J was trimmed by 1 base and V by 7 bases; bases with no gene match: 4. CDR1 is DFQATT and CDR2 is SNEGSKA in the germline V gene (reference sequence). CDR3 sequence reads: CSGVGQAKNIQYF. CDR3 sequence (DNA): TGCAGTGGGGTGGGACAGGCCAAAAACATTCAGTACTTC.

This clonotype was seen once. The CDR3 is CASSGLINQPQHF. CDR3 DNA sequence: TGTGCCAGCTCAGGGTTGATAAACCAGCCCCAGCATTTT. The rearrangement links TRBV18 to TRBJ1-5; D is unresolved. Trimming stripped 5 bases from V and 7 bases from J, with 12 bases between. The CDR3 is made up of 13 amino acids. Germline-derived CDR1 and CDR2 are KGHSH and LQKENI. Based on the CDR3 plus reference TRBV18 and TRBJ1-5, the full variable domain is NAGVMQNPRHLVRRRGQEARLRCSPMKGHSHVYWYRQLPEEGLKFMVYLQKENIIDESGMPKERFSAEFPKEGPSILRIQQVVRGDSAAYFCASSGLINQPQHFGDGTRLSIL.

Many counts were recorded for this clonotype. The chain is built from TRBV29-1 and TRBJ2-7, with D possibly TRBD1 on 5 matching bases. Per the germline V gene, CDR1 is SQVTM and CDR2 is ANQGSEA. The CDR3 runs to 11 residues. V lost 6 bases and J lost 5, with 11 bases in between. The CDR3 DNA reads as TGCAGCGTCAGGGTAATCCACGAGCAGTACTTC. Residues: CSVRVIHEQYF.

This clonotype showed up many times. This chain joins TRBV6-4 and TRBJ2-1, with 8 bases lining up with TRBD1. The germline CDR1 and CDR2 sequences are MRHNA and SNTAGT. V lost 0 bases to trimming and J lost 7 bases; unmatched junction nucleotides: 5. This CDR3 is 15 amino acids long. The CDR3 DNA sequence: TGTGCCAGCAGTGACTCGACAGGGGTAGGAAATGAGCAGTTCTTC. Protein: CASSDSTGVGNEQFF.

This clonotype appeared many times. The rearrangement joins TRBV6-2 or TRBV6-3 to TRBJ2-3; 10 bases are a match to TRBD2. Germline CDR1 is MNHEY and CDR2 is SVGEGT. CDR3 length: 14 amino acids. V shed 7 bases and J 4 bases; nucleotides not matched to a gene: 5. CDR3 DNA sequence: TGTGCCAGCAATAGCGGGAGGCTCGCAGATACGCAGTATTTT. Its translation: CASNSGRLADTQYF.

This clonotype was seen many times. V gene TRBV5-6 combines with J gene TRBJ2-1; tentatively, D is TRBD1 (6 bases). This CDR3 comprises 15 residues. Germline CDR1 reads SGHDT; CDR2 reads YYEEEE. Trimming left V 2 bases short and J 0 bases short, with 9 bases between. CDR3 residues: CASSFRGGSYNEQFF. Here the CDR3 DNA reads TGTGCCAGCAGCTTTAGAGGGGGCTCCTACAATGAGCAGTTCTTC. Together with reference TRBV5-6 and TRBJ2-1, the CDR3 gives the full variable domain: DAGVTQSPTHLIKTRGQQVTLRCSPKSGHDTVSWYQQALGQGPQFIFQYYEEEERQRGNFPDRFSGHQFPNYSSELNVNALLLGDSALYLCASSFRGGSYNEQFFGPGTRLTVL.

This clonotype is medium-sized (0.01 to 0.1%) within its sample. The CDR3 DNA is TGCGCCAGCAGCTTGGATGGCAGGGGGATTGAGACCCAGTACTTC. This codes for CASSLDGRGIETQYF. The V and J genes are TRBV5-1 and TRBJ2-5; 7 positions match TRBD1. Trimming at V came to 0 bases and at J to 5 bases, leaving 7 bases not matched to a gene. The CDR3 sequence is 15 residues long. Per the germline V gene, CDR1 is SGHRS and CDR2 is YFSETQ.

This clonotype was counted ten times or more. V and J are TRBV4-3 and TRBJ2-1; TRBD1 agrees at 11 bases. This CDR3 has 16 residues. From germline, CDR1 is LGHNA and CDR2 YSLEER. After removal of 4 bases from V and 4 bases from J, the junction contained 6 bases not matched to a gene. The CDR3 protein is CASSPRTGGDYNEQFF. The CDR3 region has the DNA TGCGCCAGCAGCCCCCGGACAGGGGGCGATTACAATGAGCAGTTCTTC.

This clonotype came up many times. The CDR3 nucleotides are TGCAGTGCCAGGGCGCGGGTAGGCGGCAATCAGCCCCAGCATTTT. This gives the protein CSARARVGGNQPQHF. The genes are TRBV20-1 and TRBJ1-5; perhaps TRBD1 as D (5 bases). Trimming removed 6 bases at V and 2 bases at J, with 17 bases between. CDR1 and CDR2 from the germline V gene are DFQATT and SNEGSKA (reference sequence). This CDR3 is built from 15 residues.